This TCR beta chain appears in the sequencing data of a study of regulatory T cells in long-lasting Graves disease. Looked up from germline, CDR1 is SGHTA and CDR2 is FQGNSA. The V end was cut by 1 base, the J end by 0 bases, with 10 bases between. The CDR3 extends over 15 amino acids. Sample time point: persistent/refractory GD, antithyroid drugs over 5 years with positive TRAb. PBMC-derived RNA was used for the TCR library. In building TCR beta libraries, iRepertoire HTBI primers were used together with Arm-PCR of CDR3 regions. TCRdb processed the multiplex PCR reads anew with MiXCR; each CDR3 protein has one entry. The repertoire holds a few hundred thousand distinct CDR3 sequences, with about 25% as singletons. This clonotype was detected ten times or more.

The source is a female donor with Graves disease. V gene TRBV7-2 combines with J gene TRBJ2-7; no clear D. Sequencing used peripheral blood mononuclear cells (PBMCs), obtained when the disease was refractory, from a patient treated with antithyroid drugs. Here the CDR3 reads CASSLVLVSSYEQYF. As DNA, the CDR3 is TGTGCCAGCAGCTTAGTCCTGGTCAGCTCCTACGAGCAGTACTTC.